Below, 20 T cell receptor beta chains from the same sample are listed, as sequenced in a study of T cells expressing NK-cell markers. For each CDR3 protein, TCRdb gives one entry from its re-call of the 5' RACE reads, without DNA. This specimen shows a few hundred thousand distinct CDR3 sequences; the ten leading clones hold roughly 5.2%. Input material: blood T cells: a sorted CD56 or NKG2C T cell subset, CD4+ or CD8+ T cells, or bulk PBMC T cells (not recorded which). The receptors were sampled from a man aged 18 to 69 in good health.

The rearrangement joins TRBV7-3 to TRBJ2-6. CDR1 SGHTA and CDR2 FQGTGA come from the germline V gene. CDR3 length: 20 amino acids. CDR3 loop: CASSLTYMAGQTRGANVLTF.

The J gene is TRBJ2-5, the V gene TRBV29-1; TCRdb gives TRBD1 as the D gene, but with no DNA this cannot be confirmed. This CDR3 is built from 13 residues. Germline V gives CDR1 SQVTM, CDR2 ANQGSEA. CDR3 in amino acids: CSVGGETPETQYF.

The V gene is TRBV5-6, the J gene TRBJ2-7; with no DNA, the TCRdb D assignment of TRBD2 cannot be verified. Germline lookup yields CDR1 SGHDT and CDR2 YYEEEE. The CDR3 spans 17 residues. CDR3 in amino acids: CASSSFGLAGGVYEQYF.

The chain recombines TRBV4-1 with TRBJ2-1; TCRdb's D call, TRBD1, is unchecked because there is no DNA. Per the germline V gene, CDR1 is MGHRA and CDR2 is YSYEKL. The length of the CDR3 is 15 residues. CDR3: CASSPVAGRPNEQFF.

The chain couples TRBV6-1 to TRBJ2-7; checking the TCRdb D call of TRBD1 is not possible without DNA. The germline V gene encodes CDR1 MNHNS and CDR2 SASEGT. The CDR3 is 14 residues long. CDR3 sequence: CASRKDTNSYEQYF.

The chain couples TRBV18 to TRBJ2-1. The CDR3 spans 11 residues. Germline V gene lookup returns CDR1 KGHSH and CDR2 LQKENI. The CDR3 region is CASSRGYEQFF. The whole variable domain, filled in from reference TRBV18 and TRBJ2-1, reads NAGVMQNPRHLVRRRGQEARLRCSPMKGHSHVYWYRQLPEEGLKFMVYLQKENIIDESGMPKERFSAEFPKEGPSILRIQQVVRGDSAAYFCASSRGYEQFFGPGTRLTVL.

V and J are TRBV20-1 and TRBJ2-1; TCRdb names TRBD1, which stays unverified in the absence of DNA. This CDR3 is built from 12 residues. Germline V lookup: CDR1 DFQATT, CDR2 SNEGSKA (reference sequence). This chain's CDR3 is CSARDWFTGQFF.

V gene TRBV6-2 or TRBV6-3 combines with J gene TRBJ2-7; TCRdb names TRBD2, which stays unverified in the absence of DNA. In germline, CDR1 is MNHEY, CDR2 SVGEGT. The length of the CDR3 is 15 residues. The chain's CDR3 is CASGEAGGISYEQYF.

The CDR3 protein is CASSPQLQREYEQYF. J is TRBJ2-7 and V is TRBV11-1. CDR1 and CDR2 (germline): SGHAT, FQDESV (reference sequence). CDR3 length: 15 residues. Full variable domain (rest looked up from reference TRBV11-1 and TRBJ2-7): EAEVAQSPRYKITEKSQAVAFWCDPISGHATLYWYRQILGQGPELLVQFQDESVVDDSQLPKDRFSAERLKGVDSTLKIQPAELGDSAMYLCASSPQLQREYEQYFGPGTRLTVT.

The chain combines TRBV15 with TRBJ1-6. Germline assignment: CDR1 LNHNV and CDR2 YYDKDF (reference sequence). The length of the CDR3 is 16 residues. This CDR3 is CATSREVGSYNSPLHF.

This chain links TRBV12-3 or TRBV12-4 with TRBJ2-1; the TCRdb call, TRBD1, lacks DNA for checking. CDR3 length: 16 residues. The CDR3: CASSLGRGKTYNEQFF.

The rearrangement links TRBV14 to TRBJ2-3; checking the TCRdb D call of TRBD2 is not possible without DNA. This CDR3 spans 16 amino acids. The germline V gene has CDR1 SGHDN and CDR2 FVKESK. The CDR3 region is CASSLRRVAGADTQYF.

This rearrangement joins TRBV6-7 to TRBJ2-2; the TRBD2 assignment by TCRdb is unverifiable without DNA. TRBV6-7 is treated as an ORF (open reading frame) with a function not yet certain. The CDR3 covers 17 residues. The CDR3 reads CASSYPNSGGDTGELFF.

This rearrangement joins TRBV7-2 to TRBJ1-2. This CDR3 spans 13 amino acids. Germline V CDR1 and CDR2: SGHTA, FQGNSA. CDR3 sequence reads: CASSLSYGRGYTF.

The chain carries TRBV11-2 and TRBJ2-1. Germline values: CDR1 SGHAT, CDR2 FQNNGV. There are 15 residues in the CDR3. The CDR3 loop reads CASSLSRQSYNEQFF.

The chain has TRBV20-1 and TRBJ1-1; TCRdb designates TRBD1, a call that cannot be tested without DNA. CDR1 and CDR2 (germline): DFQATT, SNEGSKA (reference sequence). CDR3 length: 13 residues. The CDR3 region is CSATQGAGTEAFF.

The chain employs TRBV7-8 and TRBJ2-3; the D call from TCRdb, TRBD2, cannot be confirmed without DNA. Germline values: CDR1 SGHVS, CDR2 FQNEAQ. This CDR3 has 16 residues. CDR3: CASSFTSGGWVDTQYF.

CDR3 protein: CASSDGGGYTF. The rearrangement links TRBV2 to TRBJ1-2. The germline gives CDR1 SNHLY, CDR2 FYNNEI. The CDR3 spans 11 residues.

The chain links TRBV29-1 to TRBJ2-1; TCRdb gives TRBD2 as the D gene, but with no DNA this cannot be confirmed. Germline loops: CDR1 SQVTM, CDR2 ANQGSEA. The CDR3 length is 17 residues. The CDR3 is CSLQRMGSGGSYNEQFF.

This chain connects TRBV3-1 to TRBJ2-3; with no DNA, the TCRdb D assignment of TRBD1 cannot be verified. The CDR3 consists of 15 residues. Germline CDR1 reads LGHDT; CDR2 reads YNNKEL (reference sequence). CDR3 region: CASSLGGTSTDTQYF.